This TCR beta chain is from a study of blood T cell repertoires in COVID-19. For the study at large: PBMCs, B-cell-depleted T cells, or T cells were the source of the cDNA or gDNA that made up the material.

The authors' processing: Nucleated cell number was recorded as an estimate derived from reference gene primer amplification. Assay: immunoSEQ multiplex PCR; the TCRdb copy retains only in-frame clones and omits some. V, J and clone size derive from that table, while D and trimming were established from the DNA sequence. The sample lists approximately 36,000 clones, around 90% occurring once. Germline V gene data show CDR1 as MDHEN and CDR2 as SYDVKM. V lost 7 bases and J lost 0; bases outside the gene matches: 5. The CDR3 extends over 15 amino acids. This clonotype was obtained from a man in his 60s with active or convalescent COVID-19. Sequencing was performed on peripheral blood. The rearrangement joins TRBV28 to TRBJ2-7, with TRBD2 matching over 11 bases. The CDR3 DNA reads TGTGCCAGCACTAAGACTAGCGGGGACTCCTACGAGCAGTACTTC. The encoded protein is CASTKTSGDSYEQYF. The whole variable domain, filled in from reference TRBV28 and TRBJ2-7, reads DVKVTQSSRYLVKRTGEKVFLECVQDMDHENMFWYRQDPGLGLRLIYFSYDVKMKEKGDIPEGYSVSREKKERFSLILESASTNQTSMYLCASTKTSGDSYEQYFGPGTRLTVT.